These T cell receptor beta chains were read from a single sample in a study of OX40 agonist ivuxolimab in advanced cancers. Profiling relied on immunoSEQ multiplex PCR, and the TCRdb table lists in-frame clones only, not all of them. In the table there are more than 35,000 clones, 86% of which are singletons. The specimen comprised CD4+ or CD8+ T cells sorted from blood, sampled in a trial of the OX40 agonist ivuxolimab. These receptors were obtained from an adult with an advanced solid tumor such as melanoma, head and neck, liver or kidney cancer. Each CDR3 is given with its conserved first and last residue. Some rows mark clone size as missing; the rest say once, few, many or name a class of expanded clone.

v_gene: TRBV7-9
len: 12
abundance: NA
CDR3aa: CASSLLLETQYF

v_gene: TRBV28
len: 14
abundance: few
CDR3aa: CASSWSGQAGEQFF

v_gene: TRBV20-1
len: 11
abundance: NA
CDR3aa: CSAEDHTEAFF

v_gene: TRBV19
len: 15
abundance: NA
CDR3aa: CASSILQGATGELFF

v_gene: TRBV6-1
len: 15
abundance: few
CDR3aa: CASSDRTGSSYEQYF

v_gene: TRBV7-3
len: 13
abundance: NA
CDR3aa: CASSLRGRGELFF

v_gene: TRBV5-4
len: 12
abundance: once
CDR3aa: CASSLEKETQYF

v_gene: TRBV4-2
len: 16
abundance: NA
CDR3aa: CASSQLAGGLHNEQFF

v_gene: TRBV11-2
len: 14
abundance: once
CDR3aa: CASSIMRGNTEAFF

v_gene: TRBV5-1
len: 17
abundance: NA
CDR3aa: CASSPLAGGGAAGELFF

v_gene: TRBV6-5
len: 14
abundance: NA
CDR3aa: CASSYGTGNSPLHF

v_gene: TRBV27
len: 14
abundance: NA
CDR3aa: CASSSIRGAYEQYF

v_gene: TRBV7-6
len: 14
abundance: few
CDR3aa: CASTRTAGNSPLHF

v_gene: TRBV7-2
len: 16
abundance: NA
CDR3aa: CASSLVSTGPQETQYF

v_gene: TRBV20-1
len: 10
abundance: NA
CDR3aa: CSASLPLAFF

v_gene: TRBV14
len: 15
abundance: NA
CDR3aa: CASSQDETGKNIQYF

v_gene: TRBV6-5
len: 14
abundance: NA
CDR3aa: CASSYRDTKNIQYF

v_gene: TRBV6-6
len: 15
abundance: once
CDR3aa: CASSYGTGVNTEAFF

v_gene: TRBV19
len: 14
abundance: once
CDR3aa: CASSIVQGNAEAFF

v_gene: TRBV13
len: 13
abundance: NA
CDR3aa: CASSSPGSYEQYF

v_gene: TRBV5-1
len: 14
abundance: NA
CDR3aa: CASSLWDGEDTQYF

v_gene: TRBV7-9
len: 12
abundance: NA
CDR3aa: CASSGGSYEQYF

v_gene: TRBV5-4
len: 12
abundance: NA
CDR3aa: CASSFNEETQYF

v_gene: TRBV5-4
len: 14
abundance: NA
CDR3aa: CASSLKNGGSPLHF

v_gene: TRBV11-2
len: 14
abundance: NA
CDR3aa: CASSLEASNQPQHF

v_gene: TRBV6-1
len: 13
abundance: once
CDR3aa: CASSHIEGDTQYF

v_gene: TRBV5-1
len: 16
abundance: NA
CDR3aa: CASSLVPKQGQETQYF

v_gene: TRBV10-2
len: 12
abundance: NA
CDR3aa: CASSGPPLVQFF

v_gene: TRBV27
len: 13
abundance: NA
CDR3aa: CASMGGDGETQYF

v_gene: TRBV9
len: 15
abundance: once
CDR3aa: CASSVGTGGAHGYTF

v_gene: TRBV5-1
len: 16
abundance: NA
CDR3aa: CASSLGAGGITDTQYF

v_gene: TRBV4-2
len: 16
abundance: NA
CDR3aa: CASSHDGTSGGYEQYF

v_gene: TRBV18
len: 13
abundance: few
CDR3aa: CASSRQRDTEAFF

v_gene: TRBV19
len: 17
abundance: once
CDR3aa: CASAQGRAGGSNQPQHF

v_gene: TRBV11-3
len: 12
abundance: NA
CDR3aa: CASSRTSGELFF

v_gene: TRBV5-1
len: 14
abundance: NA
CDR3aa: CASSPVGETGELFF

v_gene: TRBV10-3
len: 14
abundance: NA
CDR3aa: CAISEFGLDFEQFF

v_gene: TRBV19
len: 16
abundance: NA
CDR3aa: CASTLPGQGVPGELFF

v_gene: TRBV5-1
len: 14
abundance: NA
CDR3aa: CASSTGTGGYGYTF

v_gene: TRBV5-6
len: 16
abundance: once
CDR3aa: CASSRRGAYLNTEAFF

v_gene: TRBV10-1
len: 16
abundance: NA
CDR3aa: CASSPKTGRSSNEQFF

v_gene: TRBV5-1
len: 14
abundance: NA
CDR3aa: CASSLRDSAEKLFF